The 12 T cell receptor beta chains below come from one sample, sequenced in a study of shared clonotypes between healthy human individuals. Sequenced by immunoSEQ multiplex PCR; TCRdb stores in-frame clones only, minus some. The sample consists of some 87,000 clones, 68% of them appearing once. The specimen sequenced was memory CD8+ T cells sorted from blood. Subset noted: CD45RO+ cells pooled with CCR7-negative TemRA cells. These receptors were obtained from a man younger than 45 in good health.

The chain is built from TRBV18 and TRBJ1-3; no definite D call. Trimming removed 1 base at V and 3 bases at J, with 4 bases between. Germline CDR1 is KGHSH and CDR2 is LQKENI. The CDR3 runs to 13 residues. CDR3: CASSPQGGNTIYF. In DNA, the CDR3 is TGTGCCAGCTCACCACAGGGTGGAAACACCATATATTTT.

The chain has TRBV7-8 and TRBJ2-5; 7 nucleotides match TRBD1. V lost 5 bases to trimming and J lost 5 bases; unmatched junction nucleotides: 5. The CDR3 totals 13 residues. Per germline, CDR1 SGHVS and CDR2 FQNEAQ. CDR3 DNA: TGTGCCAGCAGCAGAGGGGGCGGGGAGACCCAGTACTTC. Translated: CASSRGGGETQYF.

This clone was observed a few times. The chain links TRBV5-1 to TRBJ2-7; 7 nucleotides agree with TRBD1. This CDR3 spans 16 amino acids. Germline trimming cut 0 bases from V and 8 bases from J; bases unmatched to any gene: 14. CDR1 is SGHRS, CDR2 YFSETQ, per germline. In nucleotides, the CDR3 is TGCGCCAGCAGCTTGGCCTCGGACAGGCTTCAAGACAAGCAGTACTTC. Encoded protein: CASSLASDRLQDKQYF.

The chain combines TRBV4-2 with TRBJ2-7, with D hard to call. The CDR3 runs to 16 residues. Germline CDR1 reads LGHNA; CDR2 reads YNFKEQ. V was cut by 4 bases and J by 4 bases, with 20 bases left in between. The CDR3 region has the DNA TGTGCCAGCAGCCCCACCGATTCCCAGAACCCATACGAGCAGTACTTC. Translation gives CASSPTDSQNPYEQYF.

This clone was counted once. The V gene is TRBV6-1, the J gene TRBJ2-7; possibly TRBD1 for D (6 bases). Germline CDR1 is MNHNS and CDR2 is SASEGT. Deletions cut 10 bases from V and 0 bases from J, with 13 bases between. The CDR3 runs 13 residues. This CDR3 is CATEDSLSYEQYF. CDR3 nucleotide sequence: TGTGCCACTGAGGACAGCCTCTCCTACGAGCAGTACTTC.

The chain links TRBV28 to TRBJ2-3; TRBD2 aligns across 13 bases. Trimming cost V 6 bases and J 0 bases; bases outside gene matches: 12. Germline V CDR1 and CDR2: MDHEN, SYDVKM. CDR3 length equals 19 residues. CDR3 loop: CASSTGLAGYDPSTDTQYF. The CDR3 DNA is TGTGCCAGCAGCACGGGACTAGCGGGATACGACCCTAGCACAGATACGCAGTATTTT.

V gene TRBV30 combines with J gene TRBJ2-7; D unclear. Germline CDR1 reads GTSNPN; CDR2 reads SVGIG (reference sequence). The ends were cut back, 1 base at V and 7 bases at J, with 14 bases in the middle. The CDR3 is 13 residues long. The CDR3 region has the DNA TGTGCCTGGAGTGGATTCAACTCTGGTGAGCAGTACTTC. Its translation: CAWSGFNSGEQYF.

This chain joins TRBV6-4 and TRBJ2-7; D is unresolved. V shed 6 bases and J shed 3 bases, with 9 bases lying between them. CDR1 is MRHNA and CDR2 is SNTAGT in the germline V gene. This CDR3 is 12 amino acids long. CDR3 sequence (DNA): TGTGCCAGCAGGTCGACGAGCTACGAGCAGTACTTC. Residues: CASRSTSYEQYF.

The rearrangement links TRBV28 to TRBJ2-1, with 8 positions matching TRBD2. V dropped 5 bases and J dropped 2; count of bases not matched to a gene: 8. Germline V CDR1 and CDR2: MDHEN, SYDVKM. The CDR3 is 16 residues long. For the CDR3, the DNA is TGTGCCAGCAGTCCCCGAGCGGGAGATACCTACAATGAGCAGTTCTTC. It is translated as CASSPRAGDTYNEQFF.

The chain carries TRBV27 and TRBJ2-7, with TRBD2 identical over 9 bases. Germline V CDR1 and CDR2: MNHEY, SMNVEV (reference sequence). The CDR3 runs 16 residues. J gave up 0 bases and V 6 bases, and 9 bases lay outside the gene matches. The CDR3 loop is CASRRSGTSSSYEQYF. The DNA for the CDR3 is TGTGCCAGCAGACGGTCCGGGACTAGCAGCTCCTACGAGCAGTACTTC.

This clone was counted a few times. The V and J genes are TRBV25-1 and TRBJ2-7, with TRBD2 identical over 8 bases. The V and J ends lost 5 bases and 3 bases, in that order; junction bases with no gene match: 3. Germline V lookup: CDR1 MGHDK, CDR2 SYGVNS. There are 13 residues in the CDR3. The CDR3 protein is CASSPGTSYEQYF. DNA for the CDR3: TGTGCCAGCAGTCCCGGGACTAGCTACGAGCAGTACTTC.

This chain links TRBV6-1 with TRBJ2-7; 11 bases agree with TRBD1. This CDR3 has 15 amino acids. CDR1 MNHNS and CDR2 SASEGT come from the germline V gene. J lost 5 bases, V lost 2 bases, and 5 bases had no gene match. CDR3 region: CASSEWGQGVNEQYF. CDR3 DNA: TGTGCCAGCAGTGAATGGGGACAGGGGGTCAACGAGCAGTACTTC.